The present T cell receptor (beta chain) was sequenced within a study of beta chain features in type 1 diabetes. Findings and limits, study-wide: In every one of the four CD4+ subsets, TCRB CDR3s were moderately but significantly shorter in Type 1 diabetes patients. Naive, central memory and Treg TCRB repertoires appeared more alike in patients than in healthy donors.

With regard to this clone: The antigen remains undetermined.

The entirety of the isolated RNA underwent reverse transcription, so expressed TCRB transcripts were sequenced. Approximately 3.5 million reads, on average, came from each naive, central memory and regulatory T cell sample. Profiled with immunoSEQ multiplex PCR; TCRdb holds only in-frame clones, not every one. This table holds 900,000 or so clones, 15% to 20% found once. This CDR3 region has 12 residues. Trimming took off 3 bases at V and 5 bases at J, with 5 bases between the two ends. Germline lookup yields CDR1 MNHEY and CDR2 SMNVEV (reference sequence). The chain employs TRBV27 and TRBJ1-5; a possible D gene is TRBD1 (5 bases). The sample consisted of naive CD4+ T cells from blood. The receptor's source is a woman younger than 30 in good health. The CDR3 region is CASSFRDQPQHF. In nucleotides, the CDR3 is TGTGCCAGCAGTTTCAGGGATCAGCCCCAGCATTTT.